The sequence of this T cell receptor (beta chain) was determined in a study of T cell changes during pregnancy in multiple sclerosis. Data came from immunoSEQ multiplex PCR; TCRdb stores just in-frame clones and leaves some out. The sample lists approximately 35,000 clones; 90% were seen once. The length of the CDR3 is 15 residues. Germline V CDR1 and CDR2: SGHDN, FVKESK. The ends lost 1 base at V and 0 bases at J; junction bases unmatched: 2. The origin of this receptor is a female donor in good health, enrolled as a control in a pregnancy study. The sequencing used CD4+ T cells from peripheral blood mononuclear cells, collected in the second trimester of pregnancy. This chain joins TRBV14 and TRBJ2-7; 8 bases match TRBD1. In DNA form, the CDR3 reads TGTGCCAGCAGCCAAGGGACAGGGCGCTCCTACGAGCAGTACTTC. Amino acids: CASSQGTGRSYEQYF.